The 20 T cell receptor beta chains presented below share a single source sample, sequenced in a study of cytomegalovirus exposure and HLA in healthy donors. PCR involved 60 Vbeta and 13 Jbeta primers. Sequencing used immunoSEQ multiplex PCR; TCRdb keeps in-frame clones, though not all of them. The data contain around 160,000 clones, approximately 73% of them singletons. Sequencing input: PBMCs. Receptors were obtained from a woman between 18 and 30 years old in good health and CMV-seronegative.

The chain uses TRBV28 and TRBJ2-7; a weak D match, TRBD2 (6 bases). Germline CDR1 and CDR2: MDHEN and SYDVKM. This CDR3 contains 15 residues. The V end lost 6 bases, the J end lost 5 bases, and 20 bases lay between the germline ends. CDR3 DNA: TGTGCCAGCAGCCCGGGACTTCGCCCCGCTAACGAGCAGTACGTC. This sequence encodes CASSPGLRPANEQYV.

The rearrangement joins TRBV18 to TRBJ1-3; TRBD1 is a possible D gene (5 bases). Germline V CDR1 and CDR2: KGHSH, LQKENI. V dropped 6 bases and J dropped 5 bases, with 11 bases sitting between them. The CDR3 has 13 residues. This CDR3 reads CASSQDTRNTIYF. The CDR3, as DNA: TGTGCCAGCTCGCAGGACACCAGAAACACCATATATTTT.

The rearrangement joins TRBV12-5 to TRBJ2-5; 9 positions match TRBD1. The germline gives CDR1 LGHNT, CDR2 FRNRAP. The CDR3 runs to 18 residues. Trimming cost V 0 bases and J 5 bases; bases outside gene matches: 13. CDR3 region: CASGLVRGTGGAKETQYF. CDR3 DNA: TGTGCTAGTGGTTTGGTAAGGGGAACAGGGGGCGCGAAGGAGACCCAGTACTTC. Drawing the rest from reference TRBV12-5 and TRBJ2-5, the complete variable domain is DARVTQTPRHKVTEMGQEVTMRCQPILGHNTVFWYRQTMMQGLELLAYFRNRAPLDDSGMPKDRFSAEMPDATLATLKIQPSEPRDSAVYFCASGLVRGTGGAKETQYFGPGTRLLVL.

The rearrangement joins TRBV27 to TRBJ2-7, with D unresolved. With 5 bases removed from V and 4 bases from J, the gap between germline ends came to 21 bases. Germline CDR1 and CDR2: MNHEY and SMNVEV (reference sequence). The CDR3 has 16 amino acids. DNA for the CDR3: TGTGCCAGCAGTAGAAGGCCCAGGCCTTCGACATACGAGCAGTACTTC. Protein: CASSRRPRPSTYEQYF.

The V call is TRBV4-1, the J call TRBJ1-2; D is perhaps TRBD1 (5 bases). Between the trimmed V and J ends, which lost 4 bases and 2 bases, there was a span of 8 bases. In germline, CDR1 is MGHRA, CDR2 YSYEKL. The CDR3 loop spans 13 amino acids. CDR3 region: CASSPDRNYGYTF. The CDR3 nucleotides read TGCGCCAGCAGCCCCGACAGAAACTATGGCTACACCTTC.

This clone appeared a few times. The gene calls are TRBV4-2 and TRBJ1-2, with 11 bases that match TRBD1. The V gene's germline CDR1 is LGHNA and CDR2 YNFKEQ. This CDR3 region has 16 residues. The trim removed 1 base at V and 5 bases at J, leaving 6 bases unmatched. This CDR3 reads CASSQVGQGGVYGYTF. CDR3 DNA sequence: TGTGCCAGCAGCCAAGTGGGACAGGGGGGGGTTTATGGCTACACCTTC.

This clone has just a few counts. This rearrangement joins TRBV4-2 to TRBJ2-7; no clear D gene. CDR1 and CDR2 from the germline V gene are LGHNA and YNFKEQ. The germline V and J ends were trimmed by 1 base and 10 bases, with 14 bases remaining between them. The length of the CDR3 is 13 residues. In nucleotides, the CDR3 is TGTGCCAGCAGCCAAGGAAAACTCTTCGCCCAGTACTTC. Protein sequence: CASSQGKLFAQYF.

V gene TRBV7-8 combines with J gene TRBJ1-1; D unresolved. The germline V gene has CDR1 SGHVS and CDR2 FQNEAQ. CDR3 length equals 14 residues. V was shortened by 5 bases and J by 5 bases, with 15 bases between the two germline ends. As DNA, the CDR3 is TGTGCCAGCAGCGAAAGGAGTTGGCCGACTGAAGCTTTCTTT. Translation gives CASSERSWPTEAFF.

This clone was seen a single time. The chain combines TRBV7-9 with TRBJ1-5; D possibly corresponds to TRBD1 (6 bases). V dropped 1 base and J dropped 7 bases, with 17 bases sitting between them. CDR1 is SEHNR and CDR2 is FQNEAQ in the germline V gene (reference sequence). This CDR3 is built from 16 residues. The CDR3 here is CASSLDGRGGTQPQHF. CDR3 coding DNA: TGTGCCAGCAGCTTAGACGGCAGGGGTGGAACACAGCCCCAGCATTTT.

The CDR3 DNA is TGTGCCAGTTTCCGGGACAGGGGGCGAGATGAGCAGTTCTTC. The encoded protein is CASFRDRGRDEQFF. The chain couples TRBV28 to TRBJ2-1; 12 bases map to TRBD1. This CDR3 is 14 amino acids long. Per the germline V gene, CDR1 is MDHEN and CDR2 is SYDVKM. Trimming took 9 bases from V and 8 from J; bases not matched to a gene: 8.

The chain couples TRBV5-1 to TRBJ2-3; 8 bases are shared with TRBD2. Germline CDR1 and CDR2: SGHRS and YFSETQ. The CDR3 runs to 14 residues. V shed 7 bases and J 4 bases; nucleotides not matched to a gene: 8. In DNA, the CDR3 is TGCGCCAGCCGGCTAGCGGGTGGCGCAGATACGCAGTATTTT. Its protein product is CASRLAGGADTQYF.

V usage is TRBV7-2 and J usage is TRBJ2-1; 7 nucleotides agree with TRBD1. J was trimmed by 3 bases and V by 4 bases; bases with no gene match: 6. The CDR3 is made up of 15 amino acids. Germline V CDR1 and CDR2: SGHTA, FQGNSA. The CDR3 region has the DNA TGTGCCAGCAGCTCGGCGACAGGGAACTACAATGAGCAGTTCTTC. Protein: CASSSATGNYNEQFF.

The chain uses TRBV6-1 and TRBJ2-5; TRBD2 matches at 7 bases. Judging by the DNA end, TRBJ2-7 fits better; the J call may be wrong. Per the germline V gene, CDR1 is MNHNS and CDR2 is SASEGT. The CDR3 runs to 14 residues. CDR3 DNA: TGTGCCAGCGGTTGGGGGGGGAAAACGTACGAGCAGTACTTC. It codes for CASGWGGKTYEQYF.

The rearrangement joins TRBV2 to TRBJ2-4, with D possibly TRBD2 on 6 matching bases. From germline, CDR1 is SNHLY and CDR2 FYNNEI. This CDR3 has 13 amino acids. V lost 4 bases, J lost 6 bases, and 10 bases lay in between. The CDR3 protein is CASSGAGRNIQYF. DNA for the CDR3: TGTGCCAGCAGTGGCGCGGGGCGAAACATTCAGTACTTC.

This rearrangement joins TRBV6-1 to TRBJ1-5, with D possibly matching TRBD1 (6 bases). Trimming stripped 5 bases from V and 2 bases from J, with 10 bases between. The CDR3 is made up of 14 amino acids. Germline V gene sequence: CDR1 MNHNS, CDR2 SASEGT. The CDR3 nucleotides are TGTGCCAGCAGTCGGGACATCGGCAATCAGCCCCAGCATTTT. The encoded protein is CASSRDIGNQPQHF.

The chain has TRBV7-8 and TRBJ1-5, with D tentatively TRBD1 (6 bases). CDR1 is SGHVS, CDR2 FQNEAQ, per germline. V lost 5 bases and J 4 bases, leaving 12 bases between the germline ends. The CDR3 totals 14 residues. For the CDR3, the DNA is TGTGCCAGCAGCCTAGGGGGGAGGAATCAGCCCCAGCATTTT. Protein sequence: CASSLGGRNQPQHF.

The chain carries TRBV4-1 and TRBJ1-1; 9 bases match TRBD1. The CDR3 covers 18 residues. V shed 0 bases, J shed 0 bases, and the junction held 8 bases outside the gene matches. Germline values: CDR1 MGHRA, CDR2 YSYEKL. The CDR3 coding sequence is TGCGCCAGCAGCCAAGATCTTACAGGGGGCGGCCTGAACACTGAAGCTTTCTTT. It codes for CASSQDLTGGGLNTEAFF.

The rearrangement joins TRBV27 to TRBJ2-1; D not resolved. The germline V and J ends were trimmed by 2 bases and 2 bases, with 10 bases remaining between them. Germline V lookup: CDR1 MNHEY, CDR2 SMNVEV (reference sequence). The CDR3 extends over 15 amino acids. DNA for the CDR3: TGTGCCAGCAGTTTAGGAGCGTTACCCTACAATGAGCAGTTCTTC. Its protein is CASSLGALPYNEQFF.

The chain employs TRBV18 and TRBJ2-1; 10 bases agree with TRBD1. Germline values: CDR1 KGHSH, CDR2 LQKENI. J lost 6 bases, V lost 3 bases, and 5 bases had no gene match. The CDR3 loop spans 15 amino acids. This CDR3 is CASSPGTGASNEQFF. The DNA for the CDR3 is TGTGCCAGCTCACCCGGGACAGGGGCCTCCAATGAGCAGTTCTTC. The full variable domain, completed using reference TRBV18 and TRBJ2-1, is NAGVMQNPRHLVRRRGQEARLRCSPMKGHSHVYWYRQLPEEGLKFMVYLQKENIIDESGMPKERFSAEFPKEGPSILRIQQVVRGDSAAYFCASSPGTGASNEQFFGPGTRLTVL.

The V and J genes are TRBV20-1 and TRBJ2-1; D remains ambiguous. This CDR3 has 10 amino acids. Germline CDR1 DFQATT, CDR2 SNEGSKA (reference sequence). The ends were cut back, 2 bases at V and 7 bases at J, with 3 bases in the middle. The CDR3 region has the DNA TGCAGTGCTAGACGTAATGAGCAGTTCTTC. This gives the protein CSARRNEQFF.